This T cell receptor beta chain is drawn from a study of T-cell memory formation after mild COVID-19. V was shortened by 4 bases and J by 4 bases, with 4 bases between the two germline ends. The CDR3 runs 11 residues. TCRdb itself ran the 5' RACE reads through MiXCR, one entry per CDR3 protein. The sample shows hundreds of thousands of distinct CDR3 sequences, approximately 19% of them seen only once. This clonotype was observed a handful of times. Its antigen is still unknown. Findings and limits, study-wide: Memory from before infection featured some responding clones, which suggests cross-reactive memory joined.

The receptor was derived from an adult woman who had mild COVID-19 (a few samples of this study predate the infection). Cell type and time point are not known. The rearrangement links TRBV12-3 or TRBV12-4 to TRBJ1-2; D not resolved. The specimen sequenced was PBMCs or a T cell subset sorted from them (not recorded which). The CDR3 loop reads CASSSLYGYTF. CDR3 nucleotide sequence: TGTGCCAGCAGTTCCCTCTATGGCTACACCTTC.